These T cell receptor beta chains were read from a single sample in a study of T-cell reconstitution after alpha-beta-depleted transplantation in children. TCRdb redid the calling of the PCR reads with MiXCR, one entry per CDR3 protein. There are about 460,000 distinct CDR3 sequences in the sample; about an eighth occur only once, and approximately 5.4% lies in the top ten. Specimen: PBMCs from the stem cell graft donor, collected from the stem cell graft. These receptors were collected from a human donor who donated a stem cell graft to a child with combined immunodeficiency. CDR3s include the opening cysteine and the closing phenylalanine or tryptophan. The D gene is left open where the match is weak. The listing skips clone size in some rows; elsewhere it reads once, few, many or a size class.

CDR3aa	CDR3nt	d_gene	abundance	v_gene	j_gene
CSAPSLLQDYGYTF	TGCAGTGCTCCATCCTTACTACAGGACTATGGCTACACCTTC	.	.	TRBV20-1	TRBJ1-2
CASSKDRWPQHF	TGTGCCAGCAGCAAGGACCGGTGGCCCCAGCATTTT	.	many	TRBV12-3/TRBV12-4	TRBJ1-5
CASSADDRRGAQYF	TGTGCCAGCAGTGCCGACGATCGTCGCGGGGCCCAGTACTTC	.	.	TRBV25-1	TRBJ2-5
CASSYSRDSGANVLTF	TGTGCCAGCAGTTATTCCCGGGACTCTGGGGCCAACGTCCTGACTTTC	.	few	TRBV6-5	TRBJ2-6
CASSYGYEAFF	TGTGCCAGCAGTTATGGGTATGAAGCTTTCTTT	.	few	TRBV12-3/TRBV12-4	TRBJ1-1
CASSQDVGSGANVLTF	TGCGCCAGCAGCCAAGATGTGGGGTCTGGGGCCAACGTCCTGACTTTC	.	many	TRBV4-3	TRBJ2-6
CASSLVTDEQYF	TGTGCCAGCAGTTTAGTGACAGACGAGCAGTACTTC	.	.	TRBV12-3/TRBV12-4	TRBJ2-7
CASSRQESSYEQYF	TGTGCCAGCAGCAGACAGGAGAGCTCCTACGAGCAGTACTTC	.	.	TRBV7-8	TRBJ2-7
CASSLIPGQGVDEQFF	TGTGCCAGCAGCCTTATACCGGGACAGGGGGTCGATGAGCAGTTCTTC	TRBD1	many	TRBV7-9	TRBJ2-1
CASSLGPTGANTGELFF	TGTGCCAGCAGCTTGGGGCCGACAGGGGCGAACACCGGGGAGCTGTTTTTT	TRBD1	many	TRBV5-4	TRBJ2-2
CASSFKTSGQETQYF	TGTGCCAGCAGTTTCAAGACTAGCGGGCAAGAGACCCAGTACTTC	TRBD2	.	TRBV27	TRBJ2-5
CASIWGTGAYNEQFF	TGTGCCAGCATTTGGGGGACAGGGGCCTACAATGAGCAGTTCTTC	TRBD1	few	TRBV2	TRBJ2-1
CASSWQAGELFF	TGTGCCAGCAGTTGGCAAGCCGGGGAGCTGTTTTTT	.	.	TRBV6-2/TRBV6-3	TRBJ2-2
CAGQTGDNEQFF	TGTGCCGGGCAAACAGGGGACAATGAGCAGTTCTTC	TRBD1	few	TRBV28	TRBJ2-1
CATSDWGLAGEETQYF	TGTGCCACCAGTGATTGGGGACTAGCGGGAGAAGAGACCCAGTACTTC	TRBD2	few	TRBV24-1	TRBJ2-5
CSASRVTQPQHF	TGCAGTGCCAGCAGGGTCACTCAGCCCCAGCATTTT	.	many	TRBV20-1	TRBJ1-5
CASRNTGLASPLHF	TGTGCCAGCAGAAATACAGGGTTGGCTTCACCCCTCCACTTT	.	few	TRBV28	TRBJ1-6
CASSLVERLNTEAFF	TGCGCCAGCAGCTTGGTAGAACGGTTGAACACTGAAGCTTTCTTT	.	.	TRBV5-1	TRBJ1-1
CASSLGQDHTGELFF	TGTGCCAGCAGCTTGGGACAGGACCACACCGGGGAGCTGTTTTTT	.	few	TRBV5-4	TRBJ2-2
CASSSSDRAGTGELFF	TGTGCCAGCAGCTCCTCGGACAGGGCGGGCACCGGGGAGCTGTTTTTT	TRBD1	many	TRBV7-9	TRBJ2-2
CATRGSTSTDTQYF	TGTGCCACCCGGGGAAGCACTAGCACAGATACGCAGTATTTT	.	many	TRBV12-3/TRBV12-4	TRBJ2-3
CASSPVGARTEAFF	TGCGCCAGCAGCCCAGTCGGCGCCCGCACTGAAGCTTTCTTT	.	.	TRBV5-1	TRBJ1-1
CASSLAGSQETQYF	TGCGCCAGCAGCTTGGCCGGCAGCCAAGAGACCCAGTACTTC	.	many	TRBV5-1	TRBJ2-5
CASSSLGTGSEKLFF	TGTGCCAGCAGCAGTCTGGGGACAGGGAGTGAAAAACTGTTTTTT	TRBD1	few	TRBV12-3/TRBV12-4	TRBJ1-4
CATSREPRFSTNEKLFF	TGTGCCACCAGCAGAGAGCCCCGGTTCTCAACTAATGAAAAACTGTTTTTT	.	many	TRBV15	TRBJ1-4
CAISESANHPYNEQFF	TGTGCCATCAGTGAGTCAGCCAATCACCCGTACAATGAGCAGTTCTTC	.	many	TRBV10-3	TRBJ2-1
CASSYSNFGEAFF	TGTGCCAGCAGTTACTCGAACTTCGGGGAAGCTTTCTTT	.	once	TRBV6-5	TRBJ1-1
CAILDREKNTIYF	TGTGCCATCCTGGACAGGGAGAAGAACACCATATATTTT	TRBD1	many	TRBV12-3/TRBV12-4	TRBJ1-3
CASSEGRRTEAFF	TGTGCCAGCAGTGAGGGGAGGCGCACTGAAGCTTTCTTT	.	few	TRBV6-1	TRBJ1-1
CASSSSGREQYF	TGTGCCAGCAGTTCCTCGGGAAGGGAGCAGTACTTC	.	many	TRBV12-3/TRBV12-4	TRBJ2-7
CASSQDLGPSGGSSYEQYF	TGCGCCAGCAGCCAAGATCTGGGGCCTAGCGGGGGTTCATCCTACGAGCAGTACTTC	TRBD2	.	TRBV4-3	TRBJ2-7
CASSLSTGILGNEQFF	TGTGCCAGCAGTTTATCCACAGGTATCCTCGGCAATGAGCAGTTCTTC	.	.	TRBV27	TRBJ2-1
CASSLIPDRLYGYTF	TGTGCCAGCAGTTTAATCCCAGACAGGCTATATGGCTACACCTTC	.	few	TRBV12-3/TRBV12-4	TRBJ1-2
CAWSVRPSGDNEQFF	TGTGCCTGGAGTGTAAGGCCTAGCGGGGACAATGAGCAGTTCTTC	TRBD2	few	TRBV30	TRBJ2-1
CATSSRRQGGGEQYF	TGTGCCACCAGCAGTCGAAGACAGGGAGGAGGGGAGCAGTACTTC	.	many	TRBV15	TRBJ2-7
CASSLAHRDEQFF	TGCGCCAGCAGCTTGGCCCATCGCGATGAGCAGTTCTTC	.	many	TRBV5-1	TRBJ2-1
CASSQEGSRWSGYTF	TGCGCCAGCAGCCAAGAAGGGAGTCGATGGAGTGGCTACACCTTC	.	few	TRBV4-3	TRBJ1-2
CASNPGSGDEQFF	TGTGCCAGCAATCCAGGCAGCGGAGATGAGCAGTTCTTC	.	.	TRBV2	TRBJ2-1
CASAAGTGHYEQYF	TGTGCCAGCGCCGCCGGGACAGGGCACTACGAGCAGTACTTC	TRBD1	few	TRBV27	TRBJ2-7
CASSLAGGMYNEQFF	TGTGCCAGCAGTTTGGCGGGGGGCATGTACAATGAGCAGTTCTTC	TRBD2	.	TRBV27	TRBJ2-1
CAISESGGWETQYF	TGTGCCATCAGTGAGTCTGGAGGGTGGGAGACCCAGTACTTC	.	.	TRBV10-3	TRBJ2-5
CASSSMERNTGELFF	TGCGCCAGCAGCTCAATGGAGAGGAACACCGGGGAGCTGTTTTTT	.	.	TRBV5-1	TRBJ2-2
CASKGGSAYEQYF	TGTGCCAGCAAGGGTGGCAGCGCCTACGAGCAGTACTTC	.	few	TRBV6-1	TRBJ2-7
CASSFSVLTSAYF	TGTGCCAGCAGTTTTTCGGTATTGACTAGCGCGTACTTC	TRBD2	many	TRBV12-3/TRBV12-4	TRBJ2-5
CASSRGGWTGSNYGYTF	TGTGCCAGCAGTCGAGGTGGTTGGACAGGGTCTAACTATGGCTACACCTTC	TRBD1	few	TRBV6-1	TRBJ1-2
CASSWAAGADTQYF	TGTGCCAGCAGTTGGGCAGCGGGAGCAGATACGCAGTATTTT	TRBD2	many	TRBV12-3/TRBV12-4	TRBJ2-3
CASSVAVAGGAYEQYF	TGTGCCAGCAGCGTAGCTGTAGCGGGGGGTGCCTACGAGCAGTACTTC	TRBD2	few	TRBV9	TRBJ2-7
CASSQAHTGHYGYTF	TGCGCCAGCAGCCAAGCTCATACGGGACACTATGGCTACACCTTC	.	.	TRBV4-3	TRBJ1-2
CSVELQGAHTF	TGCAGCGTTGAACTACAGGGGGCCCACACCTTC	TRBD1	few	TRBV29-1	TRBJ1-2
CASSLRQAGGTDTQYF	TGTGCCAGCAGCTTGAGGCAGGCCGGGGGCACAGATACGCAGTATTTT	.	.	TRBV5-6	TRBJ2-3
CASSYPATSTNEKLFF	TGTGCCAGCAGTTATCCGGCTACTTCAACTAATGAAAAACTGTTTTTT	.	many	TRBV12-3/TRBV12-4	TRBJ1-4
CASSFSVYGYTF	TGTGCCAGCAGCTTCTCAGTGTATGGCTACACCTTC	.	.	TRBV7-2	TRBJ1-2
CASSARRGNQPQHF	TGTGCCAGCAGTGCTCGAAGGGGCAATCAGCCCCAGCATTTT	.	.	TRBV2	TRBJ1-5
CAWSLPPGRQFF	TGTGCCTGGAGCCTCCCCCCAGGGCGGCAGTTCTTC	.	.	TRBV30	TRBJ2-1
CASSLAVTSRQETQYF	TGTGCCAGCAGCTTAGCGGTCACTAGCAGGCAAGAGACCCAGTACTTC	.	.	TRBV7-2	TRBJ2-5
CSVKDRDDQPQHF	TGCAGCGTCAAGGACAGGGACGATCAGCCCCAGCATTTT	TRBD1	.	TRBV29-1	TRBJ1-5
CASKSGQGETEAFF	TGCGCCAGCAAGTCCGGACAGGGGGAAACTGAAGCTTTCTTT	TRBD1	few	TRBV5-1	TRBJ1-1
CASLKGPGQGAANYGYTF	TGTGCCAGTCTAAAGGGTCCGGGACAGGGGGCCGCTAACTATGGCTACACCTTC	TRBD1	.	TRBV6-5	TRBJ1-2
CSARELSGLPSLAGPSDKNIQYF	TGCAGTGCTAGAGAGCTATCGGGGTTACCGTCCCTAGCGGGGCCCTCGGACAAAAACATTCAGTACTTC	TRBD2	few	TRBV20-1	TRBJ2-4
CASSSQGAPETQYF	TGTGCCAGCAGCTCGCAAGGGGCTCCGGAGACCCAGTACTTC	.	.	TRBV11-2	TRBJ2-5